The 12 T cell receptor beta chains below were found in one sample sequenced in a study of Graves' ophthalmopathy and Graves' hyperthyroidism listed by TCRdb under 2018. These reads were obtained on an Illumina HiSeq 2000. For repertoire sequencing, TCR beta CDR3 regions were amplified from RNA transcripts. The first round of RT-PCR was done with HTBI primers and the Qiagen OneStep RT-PCR kit, and was followed by a second round of multiplex PCR, then size selection and purification. TCRdb passed the public sequencing reads through fastp at Q25 and MiXCR, retaining productive beta sequences. Records with the same CDR3 protein are collapsed into one entry carrying the most frequent genes and DNA. This sample holds 580,000 or so distinct CDR3 sequences; 35% to 45% were observed only once. The top ten clones comprise about 4% of the sample. Specimen: peripheral blood or thyroid tissue (not recorded which). All receptors come from an adult man with Graves' hyperthyroidism.

The chain is built from TRBV7-3 and TRBJ1-1; D gene ambiguous. Germline lookup yields CDR1 SGHTA and CDR2 FQGTGA. V was cut by 2 bases and J by 2 bases, with 12 bases left in between. The CDR3 covers 15 residues. The CDR3 is CASSLSASLNTEAFF. In DNA, the CDR3 is TGTGCCAGCAGCTTATCGGCATCCTTAAACACTGAAGCTTTCTTT.

This sequence joins TRBV5-1 and TRBJ2-7; the match to TRBD2 covers 7 bases. This CDR3 region has 14 residues. V lost 3 bases to trimming and J lost 5 bases; unmatched junction nucleotides: 8. Germline V lookup: CDR1 SGHRS, CDR2 YFSETQ. CDR3 sequence: CASSWGGEEDEQYF. CDR3 bases: TGCGCCAGCAGCTGGGGGGGGGAAGAGGACGAGCAGTACTTC.

Many counts were recorded for this clonotype. The rearrangement links TRBV7-6 to TRBJ1-1, with 7 bases matching TRBD1. The CDR3 runs 13 residues. Per the germline V gene, CDR1 is SGHVS and CDR2 is FNYEAQ. Trimming cost V 4 bases and J 4 bases; bases outside gene matches: 3. The CDR3 sequence is CASSSHRGTEAFF. CDR3 sequence (DNA): TGTGCCAGCAGCTCACACAGGGGCACTGAAGCTTTCTTT.

This clonotype came up many times. The DNA of the CDR3 is TGCACCGTGACAGGGAACTATGGCTACACCTTC. Protein sequence: CTVTGNYGYTF. The gene calls are TRBV29-1 and TRBJ1-2; 7 bases match TRBD1. The CDR3 length is 11 residues. Germline V CDR1 and CDR2: SQVTM, ANQGSEA.

This clonotype came up a few times. The chain employs TRBV2 and TRBJ1-1; a possible D gene is TRBD1 (6 bases). Between the trimmed V and J ends, which lost 6 bases and 2 bases, there was a span of 25 bases. The CDR3 runs 18 residues. Germline lookup yields CDR1 SNHLY and CDR2 FYNNEI. The CDR3 DNA sequence: TGTGCCAGCAGCCTGGAGGGGGGGGGCGTGAGGCTTAACACTGAAGCTTTCTTT. Its protein is CASSLEGGGVRLNTEAFF. The full variable domain, its missing parts supplied by reference TRBV2 and TRBJ1-1, is EPEVTQTPSHQVTQMGQEVILRCVPISNHLYFYWYRQILGQKVEFLVSFYNNEISEKSEIFDDQFSVERPDGSNFTLKIRSTKLEDSAMYFCASSLEGGGVRLNTEAFFGQGTRLTVV.

This clonotype has just one count. The chain carries TRBV29-1 and TRBJ1-2, with TRBD1 matching over 11 bases. Trimming took 4 bases from V and 10 from J; bases not matched to a gene: 2. CDR3 length equals 11 residues. The germline V gene has CDR1 SQVTM and CDR2 ANQGSEA. The CDR3 DNA reads TGCAGCGTTGGGGGACAGGGGGACTACACCTTC. Protein: CSVGGQGDYTF.

The gene calls are TRBV20-1 and TRBJ2-7; TRBD1 matches 7 bases. The assigned J gene may be wrong: the sequence end matches TRBJ2-1 better. Germline values: CDR1 DFQATT, CDR2 SNEGSKA (reference sequence). The CDR3 has 13 amino acids. CDR3 DNA: TGCAGTGCTAGAGAGACAGGGTTCAATGAGCAGTTCTTC. Its translation is CSARETGFNEQFF.

This clonotype was seen at least ten times. The CDR3 coding sequence is TGTGCCAGCGATGATCTGTTGGGATATGGCTACACCTTC. Its translation is CASDDLLGYGYTF. The V gene is TRBV6-5, the J gene TRBJ1-2; no clear D gene. From germline, CDR1 is MNHEY and CDR2 SVGAGI. The CDR3 runs 13 residues. The V and J ends lost 8 bases and 5 bases respectively, with 15 bases between them.

The chain couples TRBV2 to TRBJ1-1; perhaps TRBD1 as D (6 bases). The germline CDR1 and CDR2 sequences are SNHLY and FYNNEI. Trimming removed 8 bases at V and 1 base at J, with 17 bases between. There are 15 residues in the CDR3. The CDR3 coding sequence is TGTGCCAGCTCACCGTCTCGGACAGCGAACACTGAAGCTTTCTTT. Translation: CASSPSRTANTEAFF.

This clonotype came up many times. The chain joins TRBV6-1 to TRBJ1-5; D gene unclear. CDR3 size: 14 residues. V lost 7 bases and J lost 3, with 13 bases in between. Germline V gene lookup returns CDR1 MNHNS and CDR2 SASEGT. In nucleotides, the CDR3 is TGTGCCAGCAAGGACCGTCTGAACAATCAGCCCCAGCATTTT. This sequence encodes CASKDRLNNQPQHF.

Ten or more counts support this clonotype. CDR3 residues: CASKGPGAQETQYF. Written as DNA, the CDR3 is TGTGCCAGCAAAGGGCCGGGAGCCCAAGAGACCCAGTACTTC. This sequence joins TRBV7-2 and TRBJ2-5, with D possibly TRBD2 on 6 matching bases. Germline-derived CDR1 and CDR2 are SGHTA and FQGNSA. Trimming took 7 bases from V and 1 from J, leaving 13 bases between them. The CDR3 loop spans 14 amino acids.

The chain couples TRBV10-2 to TRBJ2-1, with unresolved D. The CDR3 covers 13 residues. Germline lookup yields CDR1 WSHSY and CDR2 SAAADI. The V end lost 6 bases, the J end lost 10 bases, and 16 bases lay between the germline ends. The CDR3 loop is CASSLLAGSEQFF. As DNA, the CDR3 is TGCGCCAGCAGCCTCCTCGCCGGATCCGAGCAGTTCTTC.